The next 3 T cell receptor beta chains were all read from a single sample in a study of T cell responses to AZD1222 COVID-19 vaccine. The method was immunoSEQ multiplex PCR; TCRdb's version includes in-frame clones alone and lacks a portion of them. This repertoire shows nearly 110,000 clones, around nine tenths found once; its top ten account for roughly a fifth. This specimen consisted of peripheral blood, obtained on day 0 of AZD1222 vaccination. The receptors originated from an adult in good health.

The V gene is TRBV29-1, the J gene TRBJ1-1, with D possibly being TRBD1 (5 bases). Trimming took off 2 bases at V and 7 bases at J, with 8 bases between the two ends. Germline CDR1 and CDR2: SQVTM and ANQGSEA. The CDR3 spans 11 residues. The CDR3, as DNA: TGCAGCGTTGAAAGACAGTATGAAGCTTTCTTT. It codes for CSVERQYEAFF.

J is TRBJ2-2 and V is TRBV9; TRBD1 matches 8 bases. Germline assignment: CDR1 SGDLS and CDR2 YYNGEE. This CDR3 has 17 residues. Trimming took 6 bases from V and 5 from J; bases not matched to a gene: 15. The CDR3 reads CASNRRPQGAGTGELFF. CDR3 DNA sequence: TGTGCCAGCAATCGCCGACCCCAGGGGGCTGGGACCGGGGAGCTGTTTTTT.

The chain couples TRBV2 to TRBJ2-4, with D perhaps TRBD2 (5 bases). The ends were cut back, 7 bases at V and 0 bases at J, with 13 bases in the middle. Germline V lookup: CDR1 SNHLY, CDR2 FYNNEI. CDR3 size: 15 residues. The CDR3 DNA is TGTGCCAGCACCCCTCGGGAAACAGCCAAAAACATTCAGTACTTC. Its translation: CASTPRETAKNIQYF.